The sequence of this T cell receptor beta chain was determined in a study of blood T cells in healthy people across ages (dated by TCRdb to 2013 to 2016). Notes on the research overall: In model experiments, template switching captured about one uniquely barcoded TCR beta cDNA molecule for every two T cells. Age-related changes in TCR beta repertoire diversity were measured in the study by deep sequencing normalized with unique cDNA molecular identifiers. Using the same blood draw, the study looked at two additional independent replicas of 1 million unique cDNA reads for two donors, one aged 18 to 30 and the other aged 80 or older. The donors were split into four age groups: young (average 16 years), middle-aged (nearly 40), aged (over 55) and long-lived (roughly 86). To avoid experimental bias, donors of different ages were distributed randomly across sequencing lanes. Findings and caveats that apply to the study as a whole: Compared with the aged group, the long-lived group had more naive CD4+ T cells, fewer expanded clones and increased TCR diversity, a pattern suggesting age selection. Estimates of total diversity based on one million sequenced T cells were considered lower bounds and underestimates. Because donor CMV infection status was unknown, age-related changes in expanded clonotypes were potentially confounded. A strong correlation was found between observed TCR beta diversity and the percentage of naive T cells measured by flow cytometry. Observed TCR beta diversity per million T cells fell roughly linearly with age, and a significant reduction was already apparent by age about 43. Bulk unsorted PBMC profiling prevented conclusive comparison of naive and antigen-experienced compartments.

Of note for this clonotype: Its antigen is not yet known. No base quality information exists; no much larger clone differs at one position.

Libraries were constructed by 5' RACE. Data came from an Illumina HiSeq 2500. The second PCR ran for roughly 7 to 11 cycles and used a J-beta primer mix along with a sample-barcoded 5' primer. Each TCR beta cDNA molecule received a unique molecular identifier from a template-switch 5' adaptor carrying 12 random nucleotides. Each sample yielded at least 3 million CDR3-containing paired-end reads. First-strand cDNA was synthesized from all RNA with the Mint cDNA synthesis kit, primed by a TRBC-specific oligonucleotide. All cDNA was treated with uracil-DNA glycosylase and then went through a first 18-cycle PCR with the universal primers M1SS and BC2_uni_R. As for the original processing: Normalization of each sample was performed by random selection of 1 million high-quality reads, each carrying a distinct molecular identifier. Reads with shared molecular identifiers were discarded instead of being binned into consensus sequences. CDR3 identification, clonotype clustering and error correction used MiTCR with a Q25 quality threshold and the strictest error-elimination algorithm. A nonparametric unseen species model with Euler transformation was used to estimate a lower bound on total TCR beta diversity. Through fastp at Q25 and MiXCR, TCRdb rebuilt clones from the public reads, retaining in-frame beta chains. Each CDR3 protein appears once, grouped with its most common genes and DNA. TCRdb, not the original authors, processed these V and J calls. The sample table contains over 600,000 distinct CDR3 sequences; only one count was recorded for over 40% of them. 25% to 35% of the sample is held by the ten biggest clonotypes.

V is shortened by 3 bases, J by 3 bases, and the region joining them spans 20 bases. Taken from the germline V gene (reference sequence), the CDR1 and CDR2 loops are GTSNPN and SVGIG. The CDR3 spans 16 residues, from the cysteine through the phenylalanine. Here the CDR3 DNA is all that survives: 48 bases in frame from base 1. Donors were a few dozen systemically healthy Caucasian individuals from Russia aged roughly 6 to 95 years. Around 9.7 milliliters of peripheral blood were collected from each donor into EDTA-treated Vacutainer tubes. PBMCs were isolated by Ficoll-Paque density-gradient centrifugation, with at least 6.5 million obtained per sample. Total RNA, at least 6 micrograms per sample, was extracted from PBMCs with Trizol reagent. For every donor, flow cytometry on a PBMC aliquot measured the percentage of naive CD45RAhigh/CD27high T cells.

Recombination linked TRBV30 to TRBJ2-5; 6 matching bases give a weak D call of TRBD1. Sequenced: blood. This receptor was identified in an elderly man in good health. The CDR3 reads CAWRDTGRWRKETQYF. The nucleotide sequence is TGTGCCTGGAGGGACACAGGGAGATGGAGAAAAGAGACCCAGTACTTC.